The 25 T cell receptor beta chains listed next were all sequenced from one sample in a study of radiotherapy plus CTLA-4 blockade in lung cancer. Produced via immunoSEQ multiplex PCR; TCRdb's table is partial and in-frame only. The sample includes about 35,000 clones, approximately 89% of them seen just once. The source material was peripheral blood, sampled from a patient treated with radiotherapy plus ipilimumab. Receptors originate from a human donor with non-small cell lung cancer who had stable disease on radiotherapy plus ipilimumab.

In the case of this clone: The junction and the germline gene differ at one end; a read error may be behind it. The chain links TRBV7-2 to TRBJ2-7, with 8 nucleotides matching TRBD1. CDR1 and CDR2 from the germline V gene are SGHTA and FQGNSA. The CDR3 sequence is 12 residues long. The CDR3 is CASSLGRRGQAF. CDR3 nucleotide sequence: TGTGCCAGCAGCTTAGGACGACGGGGACAGGCCTTC. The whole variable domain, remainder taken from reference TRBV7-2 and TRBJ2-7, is GAGVSQSPSNKVTEKGKDVELRCDPISGHTALYWYRQSLGQGLEFLIYFQGNSAPDKSGLPSDRFSAERTGGSVSTLTIQRTQQEDSAVYLCASSLGRRGQAFGPGTRLTVT.

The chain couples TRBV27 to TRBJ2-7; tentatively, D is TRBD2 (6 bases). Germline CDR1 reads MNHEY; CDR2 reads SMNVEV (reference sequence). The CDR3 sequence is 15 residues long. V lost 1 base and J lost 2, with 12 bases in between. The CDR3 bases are TGTGCCAGCAGTTTATACGGGAGTTACGCCTACGAGCAGTACTTC. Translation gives CASSLYGSYAYEQYF.

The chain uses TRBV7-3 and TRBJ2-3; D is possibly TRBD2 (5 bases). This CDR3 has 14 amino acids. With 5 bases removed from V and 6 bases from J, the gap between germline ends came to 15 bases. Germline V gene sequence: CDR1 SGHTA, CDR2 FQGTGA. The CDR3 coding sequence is TGTGCCAGCAGCGCAGGACTGTTCGGGGATACGCAGTATTTT. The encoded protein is CASSAGLFGDTQYF.

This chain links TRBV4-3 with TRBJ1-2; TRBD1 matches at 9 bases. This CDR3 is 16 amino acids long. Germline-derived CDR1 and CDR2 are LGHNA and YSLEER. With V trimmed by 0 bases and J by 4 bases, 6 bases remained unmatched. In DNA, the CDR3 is TGCGCCAGCAGCCAAGAACGGACAGGGGTGGTCTATGGCTACACCTTC. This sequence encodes CASSQERTGVVYGYTF.

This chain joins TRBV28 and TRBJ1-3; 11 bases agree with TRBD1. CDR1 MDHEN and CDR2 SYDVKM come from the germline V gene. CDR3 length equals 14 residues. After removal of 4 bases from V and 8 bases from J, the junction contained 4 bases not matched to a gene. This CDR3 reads CASSSGQGAYTIYF. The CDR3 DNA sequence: TGTGCCAGCAGTTCAGGACAGGGGGCATACACCATATATTTT.

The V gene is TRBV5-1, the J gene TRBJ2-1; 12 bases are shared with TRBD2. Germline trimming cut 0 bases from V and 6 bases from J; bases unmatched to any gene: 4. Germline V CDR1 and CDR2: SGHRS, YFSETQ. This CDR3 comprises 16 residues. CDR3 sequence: CASSLDGLAGFNEQFF. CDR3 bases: TGCGCCAGCAGCTTGGATGGACTAGCGGGATTCAATGAGCAGTTCTTC.

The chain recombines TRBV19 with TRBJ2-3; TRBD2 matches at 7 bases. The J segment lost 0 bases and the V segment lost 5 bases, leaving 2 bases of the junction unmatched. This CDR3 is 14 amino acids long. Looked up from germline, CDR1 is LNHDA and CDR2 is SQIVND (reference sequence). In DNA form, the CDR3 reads TGTGCCAGTAGTGCGGGGGTTAGCACAGATACGCAGTATTTT. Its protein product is CASSAGVSTDTQYF.

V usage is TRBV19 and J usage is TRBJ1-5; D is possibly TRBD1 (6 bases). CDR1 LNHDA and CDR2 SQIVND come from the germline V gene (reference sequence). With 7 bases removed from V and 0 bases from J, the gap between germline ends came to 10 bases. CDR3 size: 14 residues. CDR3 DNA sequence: TGTGCCAGTAACCGACAGGCTAGCAATCAGCCCCAGCATTTT. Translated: CASNRQASNQPQHF.

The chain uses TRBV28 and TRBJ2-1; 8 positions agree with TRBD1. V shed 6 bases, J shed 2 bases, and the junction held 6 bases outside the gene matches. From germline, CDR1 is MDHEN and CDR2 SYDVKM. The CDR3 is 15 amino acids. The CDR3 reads CASSPGTGPYNEQFF. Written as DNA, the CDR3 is TGTGCCAGCAGCCCCGGGACAGGACCCTACAATGAGCAGTTCTTC.

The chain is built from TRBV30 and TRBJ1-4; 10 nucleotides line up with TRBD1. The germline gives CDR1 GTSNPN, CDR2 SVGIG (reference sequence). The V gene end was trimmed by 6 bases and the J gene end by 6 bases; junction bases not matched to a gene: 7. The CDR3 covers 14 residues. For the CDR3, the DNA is TGTGCCTGTCATGACAGGGGGCGCGATGAAAAACTGTTTTTT. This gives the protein CACHDRGRDEKLFF.

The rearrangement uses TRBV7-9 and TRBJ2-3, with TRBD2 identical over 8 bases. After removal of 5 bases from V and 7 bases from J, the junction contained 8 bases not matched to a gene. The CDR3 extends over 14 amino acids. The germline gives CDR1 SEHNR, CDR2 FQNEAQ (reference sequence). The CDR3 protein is CASSATGGPHTQYF. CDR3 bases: TGTGCCAGCAGCGCCACGGGAGGGCCGCATACGCAGTATTTT.

CDR3 region: CASRPRTAREQYF. CDR3 sequence (DNA): TGTGCCAGCAGACCCCGGACAGCGAGAGAGCAGTACTTC. The V gene is TRBV28, the J gene TRBJ2-7; a weak D match, TRBD1 (6 bases). Germline V CDR1 and CDR2: MDHEN, SYDVKM. V dropped 6 bases and J dropped 7 bases, with 16 bases sitting between them. This CDR3 is built from 13 residues.

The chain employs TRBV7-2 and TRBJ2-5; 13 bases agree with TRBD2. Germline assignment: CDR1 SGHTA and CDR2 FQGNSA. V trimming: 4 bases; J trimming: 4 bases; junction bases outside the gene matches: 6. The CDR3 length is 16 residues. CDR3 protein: CASSSRTSGSVETQYF. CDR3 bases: TGTGCCAGCAGCTCCCGGACTAGCGGGAGTGTAGAGACCCAGTACTTC.

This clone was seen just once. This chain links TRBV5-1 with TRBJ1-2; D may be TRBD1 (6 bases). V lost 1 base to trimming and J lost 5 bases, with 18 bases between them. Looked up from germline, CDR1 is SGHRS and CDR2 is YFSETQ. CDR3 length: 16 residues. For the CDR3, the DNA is TGCGCCAGCAGCTTGACAGGACAGCCTTCTTTATATGGCTACACCTTC. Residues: CASSLTGQPSLYGYTF.

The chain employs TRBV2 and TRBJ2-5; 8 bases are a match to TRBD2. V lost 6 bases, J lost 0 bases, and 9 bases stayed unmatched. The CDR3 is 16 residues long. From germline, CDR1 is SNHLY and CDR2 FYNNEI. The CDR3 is CASSMYQREYQETQYF. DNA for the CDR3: TGTGCCAGCAGCATGTACCAGCGGGAGTACCAAGAGACCCAGTACTTC. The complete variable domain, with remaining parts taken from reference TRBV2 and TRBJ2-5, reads EPEVTQTPSHQVTQMGQEVILRCVPISNHLYFYWYRQILGQKVEFLVSFYNNEISEKSEIFDDQFSVERPDGSNFTLKIRSTKLEDSAMYFCASSMYQREYQETQYFGPGTRLLVL.

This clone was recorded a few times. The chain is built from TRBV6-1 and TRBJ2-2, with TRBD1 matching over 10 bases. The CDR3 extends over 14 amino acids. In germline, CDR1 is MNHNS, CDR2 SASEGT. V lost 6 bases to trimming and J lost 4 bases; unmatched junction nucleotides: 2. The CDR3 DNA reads TGTGCCAGCAGCAGGGACAGGGGCACCGGGGAGCTGTTTTTT. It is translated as CASSRDRGTGELFF.

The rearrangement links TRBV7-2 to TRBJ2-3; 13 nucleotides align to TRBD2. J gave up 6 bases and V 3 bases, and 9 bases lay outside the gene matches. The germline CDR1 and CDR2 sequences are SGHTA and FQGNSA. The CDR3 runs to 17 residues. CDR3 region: CASSFSGLAGVADTQYF. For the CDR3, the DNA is TGTGCCAGCAGCTTTAGTGGACTAGCGGGAGTTGCCGATACGCAGTATTTT. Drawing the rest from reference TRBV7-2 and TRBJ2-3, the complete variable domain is GAGVSQSPSNKVTEKGKDVELRCDPISGHTALYWYRQSLGQGLEFLIYFQGNSAPDKSGLPSDRFSAERTGGSVSTLTIQRTQQEDSAVYLCASSFSGLAGVADTQYFGPGTRLTVL.

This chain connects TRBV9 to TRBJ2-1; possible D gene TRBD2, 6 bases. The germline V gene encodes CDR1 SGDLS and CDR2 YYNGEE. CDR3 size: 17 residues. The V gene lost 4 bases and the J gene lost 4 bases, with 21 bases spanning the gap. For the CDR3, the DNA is TGTGCCAGCAGCCCCACAAACGGGGGAGTCGTTTACAATGAGCAGTTCTTC. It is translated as CASSPTNGGVVYNEQFF.

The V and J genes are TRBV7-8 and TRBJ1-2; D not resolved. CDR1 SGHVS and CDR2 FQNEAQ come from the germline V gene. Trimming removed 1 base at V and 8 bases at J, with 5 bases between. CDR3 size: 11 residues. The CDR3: CASSLGAGYTF. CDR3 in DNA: TGTGCCAGCAGCTTAGGTGCGGGCTACACCTTC. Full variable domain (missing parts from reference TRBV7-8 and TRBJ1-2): GAGVSQSPRYKVAKRGQDVALRCDPISGHVSLFWYQQALGQGPEFLTYFQNEAQLDKSGLPSDRFFAERPEGSVSTLKIQRTQQEDSAVYLCASSLGAGYTFGSGTRLTVV.

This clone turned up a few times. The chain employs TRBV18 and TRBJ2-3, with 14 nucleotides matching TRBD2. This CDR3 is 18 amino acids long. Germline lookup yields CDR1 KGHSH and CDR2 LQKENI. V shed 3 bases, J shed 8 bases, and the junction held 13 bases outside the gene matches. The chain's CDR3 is CASSPTTGTSGSLGTQYF. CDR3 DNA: TGTGCCAGCTCACCGACCACCGGGACTAGCGGGAGTTTAGGTACGCAGTATTTT.

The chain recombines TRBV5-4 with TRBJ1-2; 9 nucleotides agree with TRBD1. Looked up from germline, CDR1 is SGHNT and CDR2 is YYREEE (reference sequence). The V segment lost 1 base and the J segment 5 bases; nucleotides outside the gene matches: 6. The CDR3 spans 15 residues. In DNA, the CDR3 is TGTGCCAGCAGCTTGTTGAGACAGGGGGAATATGGCTACACCTTC. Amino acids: CASSLLRQGEYGYTF.

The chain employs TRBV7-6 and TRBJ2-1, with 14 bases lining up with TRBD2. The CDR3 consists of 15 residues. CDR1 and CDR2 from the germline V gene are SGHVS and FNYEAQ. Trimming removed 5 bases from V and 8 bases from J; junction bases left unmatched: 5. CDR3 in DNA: TGTGCCAGCAGCCCCGGGACTAGCGGGAGTGATGAGCAGTTCTTC. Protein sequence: CASSPGTSGSDEQFF.

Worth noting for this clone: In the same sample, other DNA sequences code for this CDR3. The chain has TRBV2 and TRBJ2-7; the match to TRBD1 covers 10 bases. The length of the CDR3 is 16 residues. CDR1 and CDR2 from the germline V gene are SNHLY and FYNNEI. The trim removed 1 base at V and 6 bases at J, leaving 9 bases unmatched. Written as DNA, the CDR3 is TGTGCCAGCAGTGAAGGACCCTGGGACAGGGGTCGCGAGCAGTACTTC. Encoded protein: CASSEGPWDRGREQYF.

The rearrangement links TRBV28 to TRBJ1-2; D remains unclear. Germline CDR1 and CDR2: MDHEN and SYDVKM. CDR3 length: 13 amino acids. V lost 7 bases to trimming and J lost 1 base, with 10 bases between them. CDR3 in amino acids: CASTCADNYGYTF. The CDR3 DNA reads TGTGCCAGCACCTGCGCCGATAACTATGGCTACACCTTC.

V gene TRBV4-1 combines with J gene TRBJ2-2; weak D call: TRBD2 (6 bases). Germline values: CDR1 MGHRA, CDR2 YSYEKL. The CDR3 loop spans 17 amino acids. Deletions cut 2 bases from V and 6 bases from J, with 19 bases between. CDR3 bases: TGCGCCAGCAGCCAATCCGGGACTTCATGGGGGGCCGGGGAGCTGTTTTTT. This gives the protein CASSQSGTSWGAGELFF.